Each of the 20 T cell receptor beta chains below was sequenced from the same sample in a study of blood T cell repertoires in COVID-19. Profiling relied on immunoSEQ multiplex PCR, and the TCRdb table lists in-frame clones only, not all of them. The table includes roughly 260,000 clones, more than 70% detected once. Source material: peripheral blood. The receptors stem from a woman aged 45-60 years with acute or convalescent COVID-19.

The chain employs TRBV5-1 and TRBJ2-7; 10 bases are shared with TRBD1. Germline V gives CDR1 SGHRS, CDR2 YFSETQ. The CDR3 contains 17 residues. The J segment lost 3 bases and the V segment lost 3 bases, leaving 12 bases of the junction unmatched. CDR3 residues: CASSSIHLRDRGYEQYF. The CDR3 bases are TGCGCCAGCAGCTCTATTCACCTCCGGGACAGGGGCTACGAGCAGTACTTC. Together with reference TRBV5-1 and TRBJ2-7, the CDR3 gives the full variable domain: KAGVTQTPRYLIKTRGQQVTLSCSPISGHRSVSWYQQTPGQGLQFLFEYFSETQRNKGNFPGRFSGRQFSNSRSEMNVSTLELGDSALYLCASSSIHLRDRGYEQYFGPGTRLTVT.

This chain uses TRBV27 with TRBJ1-6, with 7 bases fitting TRBD1. V lost 5 bases and J lost 5; bases outside the gene matches: 6. Germline V gene sequence: CDR1 MNHEY, CDR2 SMNVEV (reference sequence). CDR3 length equals 15 residues. The chain's CDR3 is CASSPGDRNNSPLHF. The DNA of the CDR3 is TGTGCCAGCAGTCCGGGGGACAGAAATAATTCACCCCTCCACTTT.

As regards this clone: Other DNA sequences in the sample encode the same CDR3. This chain connects TRBV28 to TRBJ2-1, with 9 bases identical to TRBD2. Per the germline V gene, CDR1 is MDHEN and CDR2 is SYDVKM. Trimming at V came to 9 bases and at J to 2 bases, leaving 5 bases not matched to a gene. The CDR3 consists of 14 residues. The CDR3 region has the DNA TGTGCCAGTCGTAGCGGGAGTACCTACAATGAGCAGTTCTTC. Its protein is CASRSGSTYNEQFF.

This chain connects TRBV18 to TRBJ2-1; TRBD1 might be the D (6 bases). V was cut by 6 bases and J by 8 bases, with 11 bases left in between. Germline CDR1 is KGHSH and CDR2 is LQKENI. The CDR3 is 12 amino acids. The CDR3 reads CASSSRGDEQFF. Here the CDR3 DNA reads TGTGCCAGCTCGTCCAGGGGAGATGAGCAGTTCTTC.

V is TRBV2 and J is TRBJ2-2; D gene unclear. The CDR3 sequence is 15 residues long. V lost 2 bases and J 2 bases, leaving 9 bases between the germline ends. Germline V lookup: CDR1 SNHLY, CDR2 FYNNEI. The CDR3 bases are TGTGCCAGCAGTGAACAGATTCCAAACACCGGGGAGCTGTTTTTT. Protein: CASSEQIPNTGELFF.

This chain connects TRBV27 to TRBJ2-7; TRBD1 matches 7 bases. Trimming removed 5 bases from V and 2 bases from J; junction bases left unmatched: 9. Germline V CDR1 and CDR2: MNHEY, SMNVEV (reference sequence). The CDR3 consists of 15 residues. In DNA, the CDR3 is TGTGCCAGCAGTCCCATTTCCGACAGGGCCTACGAGCAGTACTTC. It translates to CASSPISDRAYEQYF.

This sequence joins TRBV27 and TRBJ1-1, with a weak D call TRBD1 (5 bases). In germline, CDR1 is MNHEY, CDR2 SMNVEV (reference sequence). Between the trimmed V and J ends, which lost 1 base and 2 bases, there was a span of 8 bases. The CDR3 runs 14 residues. This CDR3 reads CASSLWGLNTEAFF. The CDR3 coding sequence is TGTGCCAGCAGTTTATGGGGACTCAACACTGAAGCTTTCTTT.

The CDR3 loop is CASSLVPTGGNNEQFF. CDR3 DNA sequence: TGTGCCAGCAGCTTAGTTCCTACAGGGGGCAACAATGAGCAGTTCTTC. The chain links TRBV7-3 to TRBJ2-1; 9 bases are a match to TRBD1. The ends lost 2 bases at V and 5 bases at J; junction bases unmatched: 7. Germline CDR1 and CDR2: SGHTA and FQGTGA. The CDR3 loop spans 16 amino acids.

The rearrangement joins TRBV15 to TRBJ1-2, with D tentatively TRBD1 (6 bases). In germline, CDR1 is LNHNV, CDR2 YYDKDF (reference sequence). Trimming stripped 3 bases from V and 5 bases from J, with 16 bases between. This CDR3 is built from 15 residues. CDR3 sequence reads: CATSSLPTGGYGYTF. The CDR3 nucleotides read TGTGCCACCAGCAGCCTACCGACAGGCGGTTATGGCTACACCTTC. Complete variable domain (other parts from reference TRBV15 and TRBJ1-2): DAMVIQNPRYQVTQFGKPVTLSCSQTLNHNVMYWYQQKSSQAPKLLFHYYDKDFNNEADTPDNFQSRRPNTSFCFLDIRSPGLGDTAMYLCATSSLPTGGYGYTFGSGTRLTVV.

This chain uses TRBV11-2 with TRBJ1-1, with D unclear. Deletions cut 2 bases from V and 4 bases from J, with 14 bases between. This CDR3 has 15 residues. CDR1 is SGHAT and CDR2 is FQNNGV in the germline V gene. The CDR3 reads CASSLPGFRGTEAFF. The CDR3 DNA follows: TGTGCCAGCAGCTTACCTGGGTTCCGGGGCACTGAAGCTTTCTTT. Drawing the rest from reference TRBV11-2 and TRBJ1-1, the complete variable domain is EAGVAQSPRYKIIEKRQSVAFWCNPISGHATLYWYQQILGQGPKLLIQFQNNGVVDDSQLPKDRFSAERLKGVDSTLKIQPAKLEDSAVYLCASSLPGFRGTEAFFGQGTRLTVV.

This clone has a handful of counts. The J gene is TRBJ2-2, the V gene TRBV5-1, with D possibly TRBD2 on 5 matching bases. V was pared by 2 bases and J by 0 bases, with 8 bases between. Germline-derived CDR1 and CDR2 are SGHRS and YFSETQ. The CDR3 is made up of 15 amino acids. The CDR3 coding sequence is TGCGCCAGCAGCTTAGTACTAGCGAACACCGGGGAGCTGTTTTTT. It specifies CASSLVLANTGELFF.

J is TRBJ2-7 and V is TRBV4-2; 14 positions match TRBD2. In germline, CDR1 is LGHNA, CDR2 YNFKEQ. This CDR3 spans 16 amino acids. Trimming removed 7 bases from V and 5 bases from J; junction bases left unmatched: 10. The CDR3: CASTGTSGSAFHEQYF. For the CDR3, the DNA is TGTGCCAGCACCGGGACTAGCGGGAGTGCGTTCCACGAGCAGTACTTC.

V is TRBV18 and J is TRBJ2-4, with a possible D match to TRBD2 (5 bases). In germline, CDR1 is KGHSH, CDR2 LQKENI. V lost 3 bases and J 8 bases, leaving 11 bases between the germline ends. This CDR3 has 13 residues. In nucleotides, the CDR3 is TGTGCCAGCTCACCGTCGGGGTTGGACATTCAGTACTTC. Residues: CASSPSGLDIQYF. Using reference TRBV18 and TRBJ2-4 for the parts outside the CDR3, the full variable domain is NAGVMQNPRHLVRRRGQEARLRCSPMKGHSHVYWYRQLPEEGLKFMVYLQKENIIDESGMPKERFSAEFPKEGPSILRIQQVVRGDSAAYFCASSPSGLDIQYFGAGTRLSVL.

The chain employs TRBV28 and TRBJ1-5; weak D call: TRBD1 (5 bases). This CDR3 comprises 13 residues. Germline lookup yields CDR1 MDHEN and CDR2 SYDVKM. V was trimmed by 6 bases and J by 5 bases, leaving 11 bases between them. Here the CDR3 reads CASRGWGDQPQHF. The CDR3 bases are TGTGCCAGCAGGGGGTGGGGGGATCAGCCCCAGCATTTT.

V gene TRBV2 combines with J gene TRBJ1-1; 8 bases line up with TRBD1. CDR3 length equals 14 residues. V dropped 5 bases and J dropped 5; count of bases not matched to a gene: 7. The germline gives CDR1 SNHLY, CDR2 FYNNEI. The CDR3 reads CASSPFYRGTEAFF. CDR3 DNA: TGTGCCAGCAGTCCTTTTTACAGGGGGACTGAAGCTTTCTTT.

This chain joins TRBV28 and TRBJ1-1, with 7 bases lining up with TRBD1. With 5 bases clipped from V and 5 bases from J, the junction kept 2 bases outside the gene matches. The CDR3 runs 12 residues. Per germline, CDR1 MDHEN and CDR2 SYDVKM. The CDR3 region is CASSLQGTEAFF. The CDR3 nucleotides are TGTGCCAGCAGTCTACAGGGGACTGAAGCTTTCTTT.

The J gene is TRBJ2-1, the V gene TRBV11-1, with D possibly matching TRBD2 (6 bases). Per the germline V gene, CDR1 is SGHAT and CDR2 is FQDESV (reference sequence). The CDR3 loop spans 14 amino acids. The ends were cut back, 4 bases at V and 8 bases at J, with 15 bases in the middle. The CDR3 loop reads CASSWASVRHEQFF. The CDR3 DNA follows: TGTGCCAGCAGCTGGGCTAGCGTTCGCCATGAGCAGTTCTTC.

The gene calls are TRBV12-5 and TRBJ2-7; D unclear. Trimming shortened V by 1 base and J by 3 bases, and 4 bases separated the two germline ends. The CDR3 covers 12 residues. Per the germline V gene, CDR1 is LGHNT and CDR2 is FRNRAP. The CDR3 loop is CASGLGGYEQYF. DNA of the CDR3: TGTGCTAGTGGTTTGGGCGGCTACGAGCAGTACTTC. Full variable domain (remainder filled in from reference TRBV12-5 and TRBJ2-7): DARVTQTPRHKVTEMGQEVTMRCQPILGHNTVFWYRQTMMQGLELLAYFRNRAPLDDSGMPKDRFSAEMPDATLATLKIQPSEPRDSAVYFCASGLGGYEQYFGPGTRLTVT.

This chain joins TRBV2 and TRBJ1-2; 9 bases fit TRBD1. From germline, CDR1 is SNHLY and CDR2 FYNNEI. V was clipped by 10 bases and J by 8 bases; unmatched bases: 14. CDR3 length equals 14 residues. The CDR3 spells CATARTGGRDGYTF. The CDR3 DNA sequence: TGTGCCACCGCGAGAACAGGGGGCAGAGACGGCTACACCTTC.

This chain joins TRBV4-3 and TRBJ2-3, with TRBD1 matching 7 bases. The germline CDR1 and CDR2 sequences are LGHNA and YSLEER. J gave up 2 bases and V 4 bases, and 3 bases lay outside the gene matches. The CDR3 runs 14 residues. CDR3 nucleotides: TGCGCCAGCAGCCCCGGACAGGTCACAGATACGCAGTATTTT. It yields the protein CASSPGQVTDTQYF.